These 20 T cell receptor beta chains were all obtained from the same sample, sequenced in a study of blood T cell repertoires in COVID-19. Only in-frame clones appear in the TCRdb table, and some are missing; sequencing was by immunoSEQ multiplex PCR. The sample shows under 35,000 clones, 85% to 90% of them seen only once. Sequencing was performed on peripheral blood. All receptors come from a human donor in a cohort sampled during active COVID-19.

This chain connects TRBV27 to TRBJ2-1; possible D gene TRBD1, 5 bases. The CDR3 is made up of 12 amino acids. CDR1 MNHEY and CDR2 SMNVEV come from the germline V gene (reference sequence). Deletions cut 11 bases from V and 5 bases from J, with 13 bases between. DNA for the CDR3: TGTGCCGGCCGCAGGGTAGACAATGAGCAGTTCTTC. This codes for CAGRRVDNEQFF.

This clone appeared once. J is TRBJ2-7 and V is TRBV6-5; weak D call: TRBD1 (6 bases). The germline CDR1 and CDR2 sequences are MNHEY and SVGAGI. Trimming took 7 bases from V and 0 from J, leaving 13 bases between them. The CDR3 is made up of 14 amino acids. In DNA form, the CDR3 reads TGTGCCAGCAAGGGGGACGTGCGCTCCTACGAGCAGTACTTC. It yields the protein CASKGDVRSYEQYF.

The chain joins TRBV4-1 to TRBJ2-7; TRBD1 agrees at 8 bases. Germline V gene lookup returns CDR1 MGHRA and CDR2 YSYEKL. The CDR3 consists of 15 residues. The V and J ends lost 4 bases and 3 bases, in that order; junction bases with no gene match: 8. The CDR3 here is CASSPGQGWDYEQYF. CDR3 nucleotides: TGCGCCAGCAGCCCAGGACAGGGCTGGGACTACGAGCAGTACTTC.

This chain uses TRBV2 with TRBJ2-2; TRBD1 matches at 7 bases. This CDR3 is 15 amino acids long. The trim removed 7 bases at V and 7 bases at J, leaving 12 bases unmatched. Germline assignment: CDR1 SNHLY and CDR2 FYNNEI. As DNA, the CDR3 is TGTGCCAGCATTGAGGGGGCGTTATACAACGGGGAGCTGTTTTTT. It yields the protein CASIEGALYNGELFF.

The rearrangement links TRBV5-1 to TRBJ1-6; D is perhaps TRBD1 (5 bases). Between the trimmed V and J ends, which lost 3 bases and 2 bases, there was a span of 12 bases. The germline V gene has CDR1 SGHRS and CDR2 YFSETQ. The CDR3 runs 16 residues. CDR3 coding DNA: TGCGCCAGCAGCTGGGGACTAAGTACCTATAATTCACCCCTCCACTTT. Translating it yields CASSWGLSTYNSPLHF.

The V gene is TRBV5-6, the J gene TRBJ2-1; 9 bases agree with TRBD2. The CDR3 loop spans 16 amino acids. Germline values: CDR1 SGHDT, CDR2 YYEEEE. The V and J ends lost 4 bases and 10 bases, in that order; junction bases with no gene match: 15. Written as DNA, the CDR3 is TGTGCCAGCAGCATAATTAGCGGGGGTAGAACCTACGAGCAGTTCTTC. Translation gives CASSIISGGRTYEQFF. Together with reference TRBV5-6 and TRBJ2-1, the CDR3 gives the full variable domain: DAGVTQSPTHLIKTRGQQVTLRCSPKSGHDTVSWYQQALGQGPQFIFQYYEEEERQRGNFPDRFSGHQFPNYSSELNVNALLLGDSALYLCASSIISGGRTYEQFFGPGTRLTVL.

The CDR3 protein is CASSFRQGRYEQYF. CDR3 nucleotides: TGTGCCAGCAGTTTCCGACAGGGGAGGTACGAGCAGTACTTC. The V gene is TRBV6-2 or TRBV6-3, the J gene TRBJ2-7; 8 bases line up with TRBD1. Germline CDR1 MNHEY, CDR2 SVGEGT. This CDR3 has 14 amino acids. With 4 bases clipped from V and 4 bases from J, the junction kept 6 bases outside the gene matches.

V and J are TRBV19 and TRBJ2-2; 8 positions agree with TRBD2. J was trimmed by 1 base and V by 4 bases; bases with no gene match: 8. Per the germline V gene, CDR1 is LNHDA and CDR2 is SQIVND (reference sequence). The CDR3 is made up of 17 amino acids. CDR3 amino acids: CASSTQGGGMNTGELFF. Written as DNA, the CDR3 is TGTGCCAGTAGTACCCAGGGCGGGGGGATGAACACCGGGGAGCTGTTTTTT.

This chain joins TRBV6-2 or TRBV6-3 and TRBJ2-3; D is possibly TRBD2 (6 bases). The germline V gene has CDR1 MNHEY and CDR2 SVGEGT. V was pared by 6 bases and J by 0 bases, with 10 bases between. The CDR3 covers 14 residues. CDR3 region: CASSTGDSTDTQYF. DNA of the CDR3: TGTGCCAGCAGCACGGGAGATAGCACAGATACGCAGTATTTT.

V usage is TRBV9 and J usage is TRBJ2-5, with unresolved D. Germline V gene sequence: CDR1 SGDLS, CDR2 YYNGEE. Between the trimmed V and J ends, which lost 4 bases and 5 bases, there was a span of 15 bases. CDR3 length: 14 amino acids. The CDR3 DNA is TGTGCCAGCAGCCTAGGTGCGGTTTGGGAGACCCAGTACTTC. It encodes CASSLGAVWETQYF.

V and J are TRBV6-5 and TRBJ2-1; TRBD1 agrees at 9 bases. J was trimmed by 9 bases and V by 5 bases; bases with no gene match: 8. Germline V gives CDR1 MNHEY, CDR2 SVGAGI. This CDR3 contains 14 residues. As DNA, the CDR3 is TGTGCCAGCAGTCGGGGACAGGGTCAACTTGAGCAGTTCTTC. Its translation: CASSRGQGQLEQFF.

This clone has more than one count but fewer than ten. The chain combines TRBV7-7 with TRBJ1-1; D remains ambiguous. The V gene lost 5 bases and the J gene lost 4 bases, with 23 bases spanning the gap. The CDR3 loop spans 17 amino acids. CDR1 and CDR2 (germline): SSHAT, FNYEAQ (reference sequence). The CDR3 reads CASSPLRVGGLSTEAFF. The CDR3 DNA reads as TGTGCCAGCAGCCCGCTAAGGGTCGGAGGGTTGAGCACTGAAGCTTTCTTT. Together with reference TRBV7-7 and TRBJ1-1, the CDR3 gives the full variable domain: GAGVSQSPRYKVTKRGQDVTLRCDPISSHATLYWYQQALGQGPEFLTYFNYEAQPDKSGLPSDRFSAERPEGSISTLTIQRTEQRDSAMYRCASSPLRVGGLSTEAFFGQGTRLTVV.

The chain carries TRBV6-5 and TRBJ1-3, with D possibly being TRBD1 (6 bases). Germline loops: CDR1 MNHEY, CDR2 SVGAGI. The CDR3 contains 14 residues. V was pared by 7 bases and J by 9 bases, with 19 bases between. The CDR3 DNA follows: TGTGCCAGCACCAACGGGGGGGGGCTGGGCACCATATATTTT. Protein product: CASTNGGGLGTIYF.

The chain recombines TRBV4-3 with TRBJ2-1; 10 bases line up with TRBD1. The V gene's germline CDR1 is LGHNA and CDR2 YSLEER. The CDR3 is 16 residues long. Losses at the gene ends were 0 bases for V and 9 bases for J; bases not matched to a gene: 8. The CDR3 loop reads CASSQDRRQGASEQFF. The CDR3 nucleotides are TGCGCCAGCAGCCAAGATAGAAGACAGGGGGCAAGTGAGCAGTTCTTC.

The chain carries TRBV5-1 and TRBJ1-3, with D uncertain. This CDR3 comprises 15 residues. Trimming removed 1 base at V and 0 bases at J, with 8 bases between. The V gene's germline CDR1 is SGHRS and CDR2 YFSETQ. CDR3 nucleotides: TGCGCCAGCAGCTTGTCCCCCTCCTCTGGAAACACCATATATTTT. It specifies CASSLSPSSGNTIYF.

This chain joins TRBV12-5 and TRBJ1-2; perhaps TRBD1 as D (5 bases). The germline CDR1 and CDR2 sequences are LGHNT and FRNRAP. The length of the CDR3 is 14 residues. Trimming cost V 1 base and J 4 bases, with 10 bases left between them. CDR3 DNA sequence: TGTGCTAGTGGTTTGGCCGCAGGGATCTATGGCTACACCTTC. Translating gives CASGLAAGIYGYTF.

This rearrangement joins TRBV3-1 (or the pseudogene TRBV3-2) to TRBJ1-2; unclear D gene. Per germline, CDR1 LGHDT and CDR2 YNNKEL (reference sequence). The CDR3 sequence is 13 residues long. Trimming cost V 0 bases and J 8 bases, with 10 bases left between them. CDR3 protein: CASSQELAQGYTF. CDR3 coding DNA: TGTGCCAGCAGCCAAGAGTTAGCCCAAGGCTACACCTTC.

This rearrangement joins TRBV3-1 (or the pseudogene TRBV3-2) to TRBJ2-1, with 8 nucleotides matching TRBD2. The germline CDR1 and CDR2 sequences are LGHDT and YNNKEL (reference sequence). V lost 1 base, J lost 6 bases, and 8 bases stayed unmatched. The CDR3 has 16 amino acids. CDR3 bases: TGTGCCAGCAGCCAAGCAGGCGGGGGGAGGGGCAATGAGCAGTTCTTC. It yields the protein CASSQAGGGRGNEQFF.

V and J are TRBV10-3 and TRBJ2-3, with a tentative D call TRBD2 (7 bases). In germline, CDR1 is ENHRY, CDR2 SYGVKD. The CDR3 has 17 residues. V lost 2 bases to trimming and J lost 2 bases, with 17 bases between them. CDR3 DNA: TGTGCCATCAGTGAGGCAGGACCGGGGGGCTCCACAGATACGCAGTATTTT. It codes for CAISEAGPGGSTDTQYF.

The V call is TRBV7-3, the J call TRBJ2-7; a possible D gene is TRBD1 (6 bases). This CDR3 has 14 amino acids. Germline V CDR1 and CDR2: SGHTA, FQGTGA. Trimming shortened V by 2 bases and J by 1 base, and 9 bases separated the two germline ends. The CDR3 region is CASSLQTGSYEQYF. In DNA form, the CDR3 reads TGTGCCAGCAGCTTACAAACAGGGTCCTACGAGCAGTACTTC.